What follows are 3 T cell receptor beta chains derived from one specimen sequenced in a study of healthy donors' naive CD4 and CD8 T cells. Starting from approximately 500 ng of total RNA, TCR libraries were made with linear amplification. TCRdb reanalysed the reads using MiXCR and keeps one entry per CDR3 protein. The table has approximately 180,000 distinct CDR3 sequences, around 80% seen once. The sample taken for sequencing was naive CD4+ and CD8+ T cells sorted from blood, pooled from several donors. These receptor sequences come from a pool of human donors in good health; the sample pools cells from several healthy donors.

This clonotype appeared a few times. The chain employs TRBV29-1 and TRBJ1-1; D is undetermined. The CDR3 is 11 residues long. Germline V gene lookup returns CDR1 SQVTM and CDR2 ANQGSEA. Trimming left V 6 bases short and J 2 bases short, with 7 bases between. The CDR3 sequence is CSVMGNTEAFF. The CDR3 DNA sequence: TGCAGCGTAATGGGCAACACTGAAGCTTTCTTT.

The chain uses TRBV29-1 and TRBJ1-2; D is unresolved. Germline V gene data show CDR1 as SQVTM and CDR2 as ANQGSEA. Trimming pared 7 bases from V and 4 bases from J, leaving 16 bases between. This CDR3 has 13 amino acids. The CDR3 is CSAPSEGRYGYTF. DNA for the CDR3: TGCAGCGCACCCTCGGAGGGCCGCTATGGCTACACCTTC.

V gene TRBV29-1 combines with J gene TRBJ2-3; tentatively, D is TRBD1 or TRBD2 (5 bases each). Germline CDR1 reads SQVTM; CDR2 reads ANQGSEA. V shed 4 bases and J shed 4 bases, with 9 bases lying between them. This CDR3 has 12 residues. CDR3 amino acids: CSVVEGSDTQYF. In DNA, the CDR3 is TGCAGCGTTGTCGAGGGGTCAGATACGCAGTATTTT.